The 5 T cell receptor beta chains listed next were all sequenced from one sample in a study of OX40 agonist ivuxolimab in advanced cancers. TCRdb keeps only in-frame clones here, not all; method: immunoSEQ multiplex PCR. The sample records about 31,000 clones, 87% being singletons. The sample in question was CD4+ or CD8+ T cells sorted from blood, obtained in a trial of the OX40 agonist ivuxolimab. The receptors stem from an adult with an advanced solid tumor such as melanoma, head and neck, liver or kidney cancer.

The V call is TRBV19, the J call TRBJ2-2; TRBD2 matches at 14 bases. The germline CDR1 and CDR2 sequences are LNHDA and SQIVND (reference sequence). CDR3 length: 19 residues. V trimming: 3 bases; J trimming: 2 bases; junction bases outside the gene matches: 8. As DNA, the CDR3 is TGTGCCAGTAGTATTCGCCCGGGACTAGCGGGAGAAAACACCGGGGAGCTGTTTTTT. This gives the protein CASSIRPGLAGENTGELFF.

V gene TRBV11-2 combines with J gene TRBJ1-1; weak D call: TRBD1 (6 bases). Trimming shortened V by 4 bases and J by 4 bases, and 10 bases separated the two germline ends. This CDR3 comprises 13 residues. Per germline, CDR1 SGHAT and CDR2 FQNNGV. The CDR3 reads CASSSQQGTEAFF. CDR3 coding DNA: TGTGCCAGCAGCTCCCAACAGGGCACTGAAGCTTTCTTT.

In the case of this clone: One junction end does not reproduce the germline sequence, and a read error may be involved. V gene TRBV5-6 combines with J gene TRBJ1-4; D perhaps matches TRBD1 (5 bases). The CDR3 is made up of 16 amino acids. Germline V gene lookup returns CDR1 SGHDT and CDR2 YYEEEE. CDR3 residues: CAGSLAGLTTNEKLFF. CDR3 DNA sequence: TGTGCCGGCAGCTTGGCGGGGCTCACAACTAATGAAAAACTGTTTTTT.

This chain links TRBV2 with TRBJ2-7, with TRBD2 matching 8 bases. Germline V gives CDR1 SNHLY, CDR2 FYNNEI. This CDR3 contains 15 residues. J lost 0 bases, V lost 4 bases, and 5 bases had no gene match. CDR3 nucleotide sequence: TGTGCCAGCAGTGTGTCAGCGGGGGACTCCTACGAGCAGTACTTC. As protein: CASSVSAGDSYEQYF.

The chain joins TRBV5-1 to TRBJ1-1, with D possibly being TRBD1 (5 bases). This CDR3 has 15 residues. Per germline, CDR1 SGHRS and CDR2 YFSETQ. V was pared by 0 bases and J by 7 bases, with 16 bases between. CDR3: CASSLEGRSTGEAFF. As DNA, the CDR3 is TGCGCCAGCAGCTTGGAAGGCAGGTCAACAGGTGAAGCTTTCTTT.